This T cell receptor beta chain was sequenced for a study of T cell repertoires in cytomegalovirus infection. With V trimmed by 2 bases and J by 3 bases, 7 bases remained unmatched. The length of the CDR3 is 15 residues. Per germline, CDR1 SGHTA and CDR2 FQGNSA. Via MiXCR, TCRdb re-called the reads, giving one row per CDR3 protein. The sample lists around 570,000 distinct CDR3 sequences, roughly 43% occurring once. Regarding this clonotype: What it binds is unknown.

This receptor was identified in a human donor in good health (CMV status not recorded). Some clones in this sample may be carry-over from other donors' samples. The chain uses TRBV7-2 and TRBJ2-7; 7 bases line up with TRBD1. The material sequenced was cultured PBMCs, taken from culture after CMV antigen stimulation. The CDR3 nucleotides are TGTGCCAGCAGCTTAACCCGGGACAGATACTACGAGCAGTACTTC. Its translation: CASSLTRDRYYEQYF.